This TCR beta chain was identified in a study of blood T cells in healthy people across ages. The study, taken as a whole, reports: Long-lived donors exceeded aged donors in naive CD4+ cells and diversity. Per million T cells, the diversity of TCR beta decreased roughly linearly as age advanced.

The authors ran a second PCR of about 6 to 11 cycles using a sample-barcoded 5' primer and a J-beta primer mix. Every molecule of cDNA carried a tag from a template-switch adaptor with 12 random nucleotides. MiXCR was run by TCRdb on the 5' RACE reads, yielding one entry per CDR3 protein. The data contain about 670,000 distinct CDR3 sequences, approximately 40% of them singletons. V was shortened by 5 bases and J by 2 bases, with 22 bases between the two germline ends. The CDR3 is 17 amino acids. Per germline, CDR1 LGHDT and CDR2 YNNKEL (reference sequence). This clonotype was counted a few times. What it binds is unknown.

The sequenced sample consisted of blood. The source is an elderly man in good health. The chain has TRBV3-1 and TRBJ2-7; D is perhaps TRBD1 or TRBD2 (7 bases each). The CDR3 DNA sequence: TGTGCCAGCAGCGGACAGAACAGGGGAGGGACCGCCTACGAGCAGTACTTC. It specifies CASSGQNRGGTAYEQYF.